The 29 T cell receptor beta chains in this list originate from one sample, sequenced in a study of T cells in Graves' hyperthyroidism and ophthalmopathy. The source material, RNA transcripts, was used to amplify TCR beta CDR3 regions. TCR CDR3 regions were first amplified by RT-PCR with HTBI primers. TCRdb re-analysed the multiplex PCR reads in MiXCR, keeping a single row per CDR3 protein. The sample lists fewer than 300,000 distinct CDR3 sequences; less than 30% were seen once. Material: blood. These TCRs come from a middle-aged man with Graves' hyperthyroidism that later progressed to Graves' ophthalmopathy.

This clonotype has a handful of counts. The chain has TRBV28 and TRBJ2-7; 9 nucleotides agree with TRBD1. The CDR3 runs to 15 residues. V was pared by 7 bases and J by 3 bases, with 10 bases of the junction left unmatched. The germline V gene encodes CDR1 MDHEN and CDR2 SYDVKM. CDR3 in amino acids: CASTLGTGPLYEQYF. DNA for the CDR3: TGTGCCAGCACCTTGGGGACAGGGCCTCTCTACGAGCAGTACTTC.

This clonotype was recorded at least ten times. The chain has TRBV10-3 and TRBJ2-2, with D possibly being TRBD2 (5 bases). This CDR3 has 14 amino acids. Between the trimmed V and J ends, which lost 5 bases and 4 bases, there was a span of 11 bases. Germline lookup yields CDR1 ENHRY and CDR2 SYGVKD. The CDR3 nucleotides are TGTGCCATCAGTCAAAGGGCGGGCACCGGGGAGCTGTTTTTT. Amino acids: CAISQRAGTGELFF.

The sample holds a few counts of this clonotype. CDR3 sequence: CSARGGAGNTIYF. The CDR3, as DNA: TGCAGTGCTAGAGGGGGCGCTGGAAACACCATATATTTT. This chain links TRBV20-1 with TRBJ1-3; D may be TRBD1 (5 bases). The CDR3 covers 13 residues. V was cut by 1 base and J by 2 bases, with 6 bases left in between. CDR1 is DFQATT, CDR2 SNEGSKA, per germline (reference sequence).

In its sample, this clonotype was seen many times. V gene TRBV24-1 combines with J gene TRBJ2-2; D uncertain. V lost 0 bases and J 0 bases, leaving 7 bases between the germline ends. CDR3 length: 16 residues. From germline, CDR1 is KGHDR and CDR2 SFDVKD. The CDR3 region is CATSDLWRANTGELFF. The CDR3 region has the DNA TGTGCCACCAGTGATTTGTGGCGCGCGAACACCGGGGAGCTGTTTTTT.

This clonotype was detected many times. This chain joins TRBV15 and TRBJ1-2; no clear D. Germline loops: CDR1 LNHNV, CDR2 YYDKDF (reference sequence). The V gene lost 3 bases and the J gene lost 2 bases, with 10 bases spanning the gap. The CDR3 is made up of 14 amino acids. This chain's CDR3 is CATSRSMKNYGYTF. The CDR3 nucleotides read TGTGCCACCAGCAGGTCGATGAAGAACTATGGCTACACCTTC. The full variable domain, with the rest looked up from reference TRBV15 and TRBJ1-2, is DAMVIQNPRYQVTQFGKPVTLSCSQTLNHNVMYWYQQKSSQAPKLLFHYYDKDFNNEADTPDNFQSRRPNTSFCFLDIRSPGLGDTAMYLCATSRSMKNYGYTFGSGTRLTVV.

This clonotype has ten or more counts. This chain joins TRBV12-3 or TRBV12-4 and TRBJ2-5; the D gene is possibly TRBD1 (6 bases). The V and J ends lost 4 bases and 7 bases respectively, with 13 bases between them. CDR3 length equals 13 residues. CDR3 nucleotides: TGTGCCAGCAGTTCCACAGGGCTCGGGACCCAGTACTTC. Translating it yields CASSSTGLGTQYF.

This chain uses TRBV6-5 with TRBJ2-5, with D tentatively TRBD1 (6 bases). This CDR3 region has 12 residues. Germline lookup yields CDR1 MNHEY and CDR2 SVGAGI. V lost 4 bases, J lost 9 bases, and 12 bases lay in between. CDR3 protein: CASSWRTDSQYF. The CDR3 bases are TGTGCCAGCAGTTGGAGGACAGATTCCCAGTACTTC.

The table lists this clonotype with many counts. The chain joins TRBV7-6 to TRBJ2-7; D gene uncertain. The length of the CDR3 is 15 residues. The V end was cut by 5 bases, the J end by 2 bases, with 16 bases between. The germline V gene encodes CDR1 SGHVS and CDR2 FNYEAQ. The CDR3 DNA sequence: TGTGCCAGCAGCCCGCTGGAGAGAGGCCCCTACGAGCAGTACTTC. Protein: CASSPLERGPYEQYF.

The rearrangement uses TRBV30 and TRBJ2-5, with 10 nucleotides matching TRBD1. The CDR3 contains 13 residues. Germline loops: CDR1 GTSNPN, CDR2 SVGIG (reference sequence). CDR3 protein: CAITGTGDETQYF. The CDR3, as DNA: TGTGCGATTACCGGGACAGGGGACGAGACCCAGTACTTC.

A remark on this clonotype: This sequence may be a read error, since a much larger clone differs from it by one base. V is TRBV4-2 and J is TRBJ1-6; D remains ambiguous. The germline V gene encodes CDR1 LGHNA and CDR2 YNFKEQ. This CDR3 contains 18 residues. This CDR3 is CASSQDLTQSKYISPLRF. The CDR3 coding sequence is TGTGCCAGCAGCCAAGATCTTACACAGTCGAAGTACATTTCACCCCTCCGCTTT.

This clonotype was picked up a small number of times. The chain is built from TRBV6-1 and TRBJ2-5, with 7 positions matching TRBD1. Losses at the gene ends were 10 bases for V and 0 bases for J; bases not matched to a gene: 2. Germline CDR1 is MNHNS and CDR2 is SASEGT. The CDR3 runs to 12 residues. The CDR3 bases are TGTGCCACGGGACAGTACCAAGAGACCCAGTACTTC. It specifies CATGQYQETQYF.

The chain has TRBV12-3 or TRBV12-4 and TRBJ2-7, with a tentative D call TRBD2 (5 bases). V lost 1 base, J lost 5 bases, and 12 bases lay in between. The CDR3 length is 14 residues. The DNA for the CDR3 is TGTGCCAGCAGTTTAGGGCATGGGCGGGACGAGCAGTACTTC. Residues: CASSLGHGRDEQYF.

J is TRBJ2-2 and V is TRBV6-1; 7 nucleotides agree with TRBD1. Per the germline V gene, CDR1 is MNHNS and CDR2 is SASEGT. V lost 8 bases and J lost 7; bases outside the gene matches: 13. There are 15 residues in the CDR3. This CDR3 is CASRQLTGSGGELFF. For the CDR3, the DNA is TGTGCCAGCCGCCAATTGACAGGGAGTGGCGGGGAGCTGTTTTTT.

This clonotype came up many times. A junction boundary mismatches the germline segment, possibly from a read error. The CDR3 is CATSEEGVRREVFF. CDR3 sequence (DNA): TGTGCCACCAGTGAGGAGGGGGTGCGCCGTGAAGTTTTCTTT. The rearrangement uses TRBV24-1 and TRBJ1-1, with a tentative D call TRBD1 (6 bases). The CDR3 covers 14 residues. Germline V gene lookup returns CDR1 KGHDR and CDR2 SFDVKD.

This clonotype has a count of ten or more. This sequence joins TRBV15 and TRBJ1-5; a weak D match, TRBD1 (6 bases). V lost 5 bases to trimming and J lost 0 bases, with 14 bases between them. Germline assignment: CDR1 LNHNV and CDR2 YYDKDF (reference sequence). This CDR3 contains 16 residues. This CDR3 reads CATSPNRDTSNQPQHF. The CDR3 DNA reads as TGTGCCACCAGCCCAAACCGGGACACTAGCAATCAGCCCCAGCATTTT.

This clonotype was observed many times. V gene TRBV20-1 combines with J gene TRBJ1-1; unclear D gene. CDR1 and CDR2 (germline): DFQATT, SNEGSKA (reference sequence). The CDR3 is 12 amino acids. The germline V and J ends were trimmed by 8 bases and 2 bases, with 12 bases remaining between them. In DNA, the CDR3 is TGCAGTATTAGGACCGGCAACACTGAAGCTTTCTTT. Protein: CSIRTGNTEAFF.

This clonotype was counted at least ten times. V gene TRBV29-1 combines with J gene TRBJ1-1; D not resolved. The CDR3 is 12 residues long. V lost 6 bases and J lost 3, with 11 bases in between. CDR1 and CDR2 from the germline V gene are SQVTM and ANQGSEA. CDR3 protein: CSVRQPDTEAFF. The CDR3 DNA follows: TGCAGCGTCCGGCAGCCCGACACTGAAGCTTTCTTT.

Many counts were recorded for this clonotype. V usage is TRBV27 and J usage is TRBJ2-2; D not certain. Germline V gives CDR1 MNHEY, CDR2 SMNVEV (reference sequence). V dropped 2 bases and J dropped 3 bases, with 7 bases sitting between them. CDR3 length equals 14 residues. The CDR3 region is CASSLDTYTGELFF. The CDR3 DNA sequence: TGTGCCAGCAGTTTAGACACATACACCGGGGAGCTGTTTTTT.

This clonotype was counted ten times or more. CDR3 coding DNA: TGTGCCAGCAGCTTCCCGGTTATGAACACTGAAGCTTTCTTT. Translation: CASSFPVMNTEAFF. This chain joins TRBV11-2 and TRBJ1-1, with D unresolved. Germline CDR1 reads SGHAT; CDR2 reads FQNNGV. Between the trimmed V and J ends, which lost 3 bases and 0 bases, there was a span of 8 bases. The CDR3 length is 14 residues. The full variable domain, completed using reference TRBV11-2 and TRBJ1-1, is EAGVAQSPRYKIIEKRQSVAFWCNPISGHATLYWYQQILGQGPKLLIQFQNNGVVDDSQLPKDRFSAERLKGVDSTLKIQPAKLEDSAVYLCASSFPVMNTEAFFGQGTRLTVV.

This clonotype showed up many times. V and J are TRBV19 and TRBJ1-1; TRBD1 might be the D (5 bases). The V end lost 6 bases, the J end lost 2 bases, and 16 bases lay between the germline ends. The CDR3 has 15 residues. Germline V CDR1 and CDR2: LNHDA, SQIVND (reference sequence). The CDR3 protein is CASSPQKGPNTEAFF. The DNA for the CDR3 is TGTGCCAGTAGCCCTCAAAAGGGGCCAAACACTGAAGCTTTCTTT.

Only one count was recorded for this clonotype. A much more abundant neighbour one base away suggests this may be a read error. V usage is TRBV7-8 and J usage is TRBJ2-3, with TRBD1 as a possible D gene (6 bases). Trimming left V 5 bases short and J 4 bases short, with 7 bases between. From germline, CDR1 is SGHVS and CDR2 FQNEAQ. The CDR3 has 12 residues. CDR3 DNA sequence: TGTGCCAGCAGCCCAGGGGCAGATACGCAGTATTTT. Translation: CASSPGADTQYF.

The J gene is TRBJ2-5, the V gene TRBV19; D uncertain. This CDR3 region has 13 residues. From germline, CDR1 is LNHDA and CDR2 SQIVND (reference sequence). V was shortened by 1 base and J by 5 bases, with 8 bases between the two germline ends. CDR3 amino acids: CASSIVTAETQYF. The CDR3 DNA sequence: TGTGCCAGTAGTATAGTCACCGCGGAGACCCAGTACTTC.

This clonotype occurred a few times. The chain joins TRBV4-2 to TRBJ2-6; tentative D call: TRBD2 (5 bases). Germline V CDR1 and CDR2: LGHNA, YNFKEQ. The CDR3 is 20 amino acids. V was trimmed by 4 bases and J by 4 bases, leaving 26 bases between them. CDR3 bases: TGTGCCAGCAGCCTAGGACTTGGGATCCGAAAAGTTTTAGGGGCCAACGTCCTGACTTTC. It yields the protein CASSLGLGIRKVLGANVLTF.

This clonotype was counted many times. The chain carries TRBV6-1 and TRBJ1-5, with D unclear. The CDR3 extends over 15 amino acids. V lost 3 bases to trimming and J lost 3 bases, with 12 bases between them. CDR1 and CDR2 (germline): MNHNS, SASEGT. CDR3 sequence: CASSEQRINNQPQHF. The CDR3 DNA sequence: TGTGCCAGCAGTGAGCAAAGGATTAACAATCAGCCCCAGCATTTT.

The chain uses TRBV19 and TRBJ2-5, with 9 bases that match TRBD1. Germline assignment: CDR1 LNHDA and CDR2 SQIVND (reference sequence). The CDR3 consists of 15 residues. The V gene end was trimmed by 3 bases and the J gene end by 5 bases; junction bases not matched to a gene: 7. CDR3: CASSILTGGGETQYF. CDR3 bases: TGTGCCAGTAGTATCCTGACAGGGGGAGGCGAGACCCAGTACTTC.

This clonotype was observed at least ten times. The rearrangement links TRBV30 to TRBJ1-6, with a possible D match to TRBD1 (6 bases). There are 13 residues in the CDR3. Trimming took 3 bases from V and 9 from J, leaving 12 bases between them. CDR1 and CDR2 (germline): GTSNPN, SVGIG (reference sequence). This CDR3 reads CAWRLPGVSPLHF. CDR3 nucleotides: TGTGCCTGGAGGCTCCCAGGGGTTTCACCCCTCCACTTT.

Concerning this clonotype: Germline is not matched at one junction end, which may reflect a read error. The rearrangement uses TRBV6-2 or TRBV6-3 and TRBJ2-7, with 7 bases lining up with TRBD2. Germline V gene data show CDR1 as MNHEY and CDR2 as SVGEGT. The CDR3 is 17 amino acids. DNA for the CDR3: TGTGCCAGCAGTCACTCCTTTGGGACTACGGAAAACTACGAGCAGTACTTC. This sequence encodes CASSHSFGTTENYEQYF.

The V gene is TRBV7-9, the J gene TRBJ2-5, with 9 bases fitting TRBD1. This CDR3 is built from 16 residues. The germline gives CDR1 SEHNR, CDR2 FQNEAQ (reference sequence). V was pared by 5 bases and J by 4 bases, with 11 bases of the junction left unmatched. The CDR3 protein is CASSGIPGTGTETQYF. In DNA form, the CDR3 reads TGTGCCAGCAGCGGGATCCCCGGGACAGGGACAGAGACCCAGTACTTC.

The chain uses TRBV12-3 or TRBV12-4 and TRBJ2-5; D gene ambiguous. The CDR3 loop spans 13 amino acids. Trimming removed 8 bases from V and 1 base from J, with 11 bases in between. The CDR3 protein is CASGRQIQETQYF. The CDR3 DNA is TGTGCCAGCGGCAGGCAGATCCAAGAGACCCAGTACTTC.